The sequence of this T cell receptor (beta chain) was determined in a study of T cells in localized non-small cell lung cancer. Unmatched junction bases numbered 5, after V lost 5 bases and J lost 7 bases. The germline gives CDR1 MNHEY, CDR2 SVGAGI. The CDR3 is made up of 13 amino acids. The repertoire was sequenced with immunoSEQ multiplex PCR; TCRdb's copy has only in-frame clones and lacks some. Counted here are about 25,000 clones, about 86% occurring once; the ten biggest clones make up roughly 5%. This clone has more than one count but fewer than ten. The chain carries TRBV6-5 and TRBJ1-5; the match to TRBD1 covers 7 bases. The specimen comprised peripheral blood, sampled before any cancer treatment. The sequence was collected from a male donor older than 55 with stage II squamous cell lung carcinoma. CDR3 nucleotide sequence: TGTGCCAGCAGTCTGCAACAGGGGCAGCCCCAGCATTTT. The encoded protein is CASSLQQGQPQHF.